The entry below gives a single T cell receptor beta chain sequence along with its context. This sample is drawn from a study of blood T cell repertoires in COVID-19. On the study more broadly: The study drew acute and convalescent COVID-19 samples from the United States, Italy and Spain. T cells, B-cell-depleted T cells, or PBMCs supplied cDNA or gDNA.

The CDR3 consists of 16 residues. Per germline, CDR1 SGHRS and CDR2 YFSETQ. V was pared by 4 bases and J by 3 bases, with 16 bases between. Methods used by the authors: Estimated nucleated cell counts came from reference gene primer amplification. The data were produced by immunoSEQ multiplex PCR, yet TCRdb's version contains in-frame clones alone and is incomplete. That table is the source of V, J and clone size, and D and trimming were worked out from the DNA. The sample records approximately 200,000 clones, about 87% being singletons. V usage is TRBV5-1 and J usage is TRBJ2-2; the D gene is possibly TRBD2 (6 bases). The specimen was peripheral blood. The receptor comes from a woman aged 30 to 39 with acute or convalescent COVID-19. The DNA for the CDR3 is TGCGCCAGCAGCCGGACCGGGGGATGGGACACCGGGGAGCTGTTTTTT. Protein product: CASSRTGGWDTGELFF.